A single sample gave rise to the 20 T cell receptor beta chains below, sequenced in a study of neurological immune-mediated disorders. TCRdb reanalysed the 5' RACE reads using MiXCR and keeps one entry per CDR3 protein. The sample comprises around 50,000 distinct CDR3 sequences, under 30% of which are singletons, and 20% to 30% rests with the top ten. The material sequenced was PBMCs. The source is a woman between 65 and 79 years old in good health.

The table lists this clonotype with many counts. The J gene is TRBJ2-1, the V gene TRBV5-1; D not certain. Trimming removed 0 bases from V and 13 bases from J, with 11 bases in between. The CDR3 runs 12 residues. From germline, CDR1 is SGHRS and CDR2 YFSETQ. The CDR3 region has the DNA TGCGCCAGCAGCTTGGGGGTCGACACTCAGTTCTTC. It is translated as CASSLGVDTQFF.

The V call is TRBV7-2, the J call TRBJ2-7; the match to TRBD1 covers 10 bases. The ends lost 5 bases at V and 4 bases at J; junction bases unmatched: 5. The CDR3 covers 14 residues. From germline, CDR1 is SGHTA and CDR2 FQGNSA. In nucleotides, the CDR3 is TGTGCCAGCAGCGTCCGGGACAGGGGTTACGAGCAGTACTTC. The encoded protein is CASSVRDRGYEQYF.

This clonotype was recorded at least ten times. This chain uses TRBV5-1 with TRBJ2-2; the match to TRBD1 covers 9 bases. Germline V gene sequence: CDR1 SGHRS, CDR2 YFSETQ. The CDR3 has 15 residues. After removal of 3 bases from V and 4 bases from J, the junction contained 4 bases not matched to a gene. CDR3 DNA sequence: TGCGCCAGCAGCTCGGGACAGGGAAGCACCGGGGAGCTGTTTTTT. Its translation is CASSSGQGSTGELFF.

This sequence joins TRBV7-2 and TRBJ1-2; 7 bases map to TRBD1. Germline loops: CDR1 SGHTA, CDR2 FQGNSA. With 4 bases clipped from V and 7 bases from J, the junction kept 9 bases outside the gene matches. The CDR3 loop spans 14 amino acids. CDR3 sequence: CASSSTRGFFGYTF. CDR3 nucleotide sequence: TGTGCCAGCAGCTCAACCAGGGGGTTCTTTGGCTACACCTTC. Drawing the rest from reference TRBV7-2 and TRBJ1-2, the complete variable domain is GAGVSQSPSNKVTEKGKDVELRCDPISGHTALYWYRQSLGQGLEFLIYFQGNSAPDKSGLPSDRFSAERTGGSVSTLTIQRTQQEDSAVYLCASSSTRGFFGYTFGSGTRLTVV.

The chain links TRBV20-1 to TRBJ2-7; D may match TRBD1 or TRBD2 (5 bases each). With 6 bases removed from V and 0 bases from J, the gap between germline ends came to 12 bases. This CDR3 contains 13 residues. CDR1 and CDR2 (germline): DFQATT, SNEGSKA (reference sequence). The chain's CDR3 is CSARDPSSYEQYF. In DNA form, the CDR3 reads TGCAGTGCCAGGGACCCAAGCTCCTACGAGCAGTACTTC.

This clonotype was counted at least ten times. The CDR3 region is CASSQDRERDEQFF. CDR3 bases: TGCGCCAGCAGCCAAGATAGGGAACGCGATGAGCAGTTCTTC. The rearrangement joins TRBV4-1 to TRBJ2-1; D gene ambiguous. This CDR3 is 14 amino acids long. V lost 0 bases and J 8 bases, leaving 11 bases between the germline ends. Germline V lookup: CDR1 MGHRA, CDR2 YSYEKL.

This clonotype was seen many times. The rearrangement links TRBV12-3 or TRBV12-4 to TRBJ1-2, with 8 bases identical to TRBD1. The CDR3 has 12 amino acids. Germline trimming cut 6 bases from V and 7 bases from J; bases unmatched to any gene: 4. The chain's CDR3 is CASSQDRGGYTF. The CDR3 nucleotides are TGTGCCAGCAGCCAAGACAGGGGTGGCTACACCTTC.

At least ten counts were recorded for this clonotype. The chain uses TRBV28 and TRBJ1-2; possibly TRBD1 for D (5 bases). This CDR3 has 13 residues. Germline CDR1 reads MDHEN; CDR2 reads SYDVKM. Deletions cut 4 bases from V and 2 bases from J, with 8 bases between. The CDR3: CASSWAGNYGYTF. CDR3 sequence (DNA): TGTGCCAGCAGTTGGGCAGGGAACTATGGCTACACCTTC.

There are many counts of this clonotype. The chain is built from TRBV7-9 and TRBJ2-7; 8 nucleotides line up with TRBD2. The germline V gene has CDR1 SEHNR and CDR2 FQNEAQ (reference sequence). The ends lost 4 bases at V and 1 base at J; junction bases unmatched: 12. CDR3 size: 17 residues. Written as DNA, the CDR3 is TGTGCCAGCAGCTCCGGGAAGCCGGGAGGGTGGTCCTACGAGCAGTACTTC. It encodes CASSSGKPGGWSYEQYF. Full variable domain (outside the CDR3, taken from reference TRBV7-9 and TRBJ2-7): DTGVSQNPRHKITKRGQNVTFRCDPISEHNRLYWYRQTLGQGPEFLTYFQNEAQLEKSRLLSDRFSAERPKGSFSTLEIQRTEQGDSAMYLCASSSGKPGGWSYEQYFGPGTRLTVT.

This clonotype was picked up many times. V is TRBV12-3 or TRBV12-4 and J is TRBJ2-7; 7 bases map to TRBD1. The CDR3 covers 13 residues. V shed 3 bases, J shed 3 bases, and the junction held 2 bases outside the gene matches. CDR3 sequence reads: CASSFAGGYEQYF. In DNA form, the CDR3 reads TGTGCCAGCAGTTTTGCAGGGGGCTACGAGCAGTACTTC.

CDR3 loop: CASSPGGARRTDTQYF. CDR3 coding DNA: TGTGCCAGCAGTCCTGGGGGGGCTCGACGCACAGATACGCAGTATTTT. This rearrangement joins TRBV12-3 or TRBV12-4 to TRBJ2-3, with D maybe TRBD2 (7 bases). The CDR3 covers 16 residues. V was clipped by 5 bases and J by 1 base, with 16 bases between them.

This clonotype was seen once. V is TRBV5-5 and J is TRBJ1-1, with TRBD1 matching over 8 bases. The V and J ends lost 4 bases and 6 bases, in that order; junction bases with no gene match: 11. This CDR3 has 15 amino acids. Germline CDR1 SGHKS, CDR2 YYEKEE (reference sequence). CDR3 in amino acids: CASSPFPGGASEAFF. CDR3 bases: TGTGCCAGCAGCCCGTTTCCAGGGGGCGCGTCTGAAGCTTTCTTT.

This clonotype has just a few counts. The V and J genes are TRBV4-1 and TRBJ1-6; D uncertain. The CDR3 is 15 residues long. V gave up 0 bases and J gave up 5 bases, with 8 bases separating them. Germline values: CDR1 MGHRA, CDR2 YSYEKL. CDR3 bases: TGCGCCAGCAGCCAAGATTGGAGAAATAATTCACCCCTCCACTTT. It specifies CASSQDWRNNSPLHF.

This clonotype was recorded many times. The chain couples TRBV12-3 or TRBV12-4 to TRBJ1-3, with D unresolved. The CDR3 contains 16 residues. Trimming removed 6 bases from V and 0 bases from J, with 15 bases in between. As DNA, the CDR3 is TGTGCCAGCAGACTTTGGGGTACTGGCTCTGGAAACACCATATATTTT. Translation: CASRLWGTGSGNTIYF.

This clonotype was counted many times. The V and J genes are TRBV20-1 and TRBJ2-1, with D possibly matching TRBD1 (9 bases). Germline lookup yields CDR1 DFQATT and CDR2 SNEGSKA (reference sequence). This CDR3 contains 14 residues. The V end lost 1 base, the J end lost 15 bases, and 22 bases lay between the germline ends. The CDR3, as DNA: TGCAGTGCTAGAGCGGGGGGGGGGACAGGGCTTACGTTCTTC. Residues: CSARAGGGTGLTFF.

Here the CDR3 DNA reads TGTGCCAGCGGTTTTCACAGTGGGGCGCTCACTGAAGCTTTCTTT. It yields the protein CASGFHSGALTEAFF. The rearrangement links TRBV25-1 to TRBJ1-1; perhaps TRBD1 as D (5 bases). The length of the CDR3 is 15 residues. CDR1 and CDR2 (germline): MGHDK, SYGVNS. Trimming left V 8 bases short and J 4 bases short, with 20 bases between.

This clonotype was recorded only once. The chain carries TRBV7-9 and TRBJ2-7; D remains ambiguous. Germline V CDR1 and CDR2: SEHNR, FQNEAQ (reference sequence). This CDR3 spans 13 amino acids. Deletions cut 1 base from V and 3 bases from J, with 7 bases between. CDR3 region: CASSLGNLYEQYF. CDR3 DNA sequence: TGTGCCAGCAGCTTAGGAAACCTCTACGAGCAGTACTTC.

This clonotype was counted at least ten times. V and J are TRBV7-2 and TRBJ2-7, with 7 bases identical to TRBD2. This CDR3 is 14 amino acids long. V shed 0 bases and J 1 base; nucleotides not matched to a gene: 0. Germline V CDR1 and CDR2: SGHTA, FQGNSA. The CDR3 nucleotides are TGTGCCAGCAGCTTAGCTAGCGGGTCCTACGAGCAGTACTTC. Protein sequence: CASSLASGSYEQYF.

This clonotype has at least ten counts. The chain has TRBV9 and TRBJ2-3; maybe TRBD2 (6 bases). The CDR3 has 15 amino acids. The V end was cut by 0 bases, the J end by 2 bases, with 10 bases between. Germline loops: CDR1 SGDLS, CDR2 YYNGEE. The CDR3 here is CASSVVAGPTDTQYF. CDR3 DNA sequence: TGTGCCAGCAGCGTAGTCGCGGGGCCCACAGATACGCAGTATTTT.

This clonotype was detected many times. The chain combines TRBV2 with TRBJ1-6; D remains unclear. V lost 10 bases to trimming and J lost 10 bases, with 17 bases between them. Germline CDR1 SNHLY, CDR2 FYNNEI. There are 13 residues in the CDR3. The CDR3 region is CATHAQYGSPLHF. CDR3 bases: TGTGCCACCCACGCACAGTATGGCTCACCCCTCCACTTT.